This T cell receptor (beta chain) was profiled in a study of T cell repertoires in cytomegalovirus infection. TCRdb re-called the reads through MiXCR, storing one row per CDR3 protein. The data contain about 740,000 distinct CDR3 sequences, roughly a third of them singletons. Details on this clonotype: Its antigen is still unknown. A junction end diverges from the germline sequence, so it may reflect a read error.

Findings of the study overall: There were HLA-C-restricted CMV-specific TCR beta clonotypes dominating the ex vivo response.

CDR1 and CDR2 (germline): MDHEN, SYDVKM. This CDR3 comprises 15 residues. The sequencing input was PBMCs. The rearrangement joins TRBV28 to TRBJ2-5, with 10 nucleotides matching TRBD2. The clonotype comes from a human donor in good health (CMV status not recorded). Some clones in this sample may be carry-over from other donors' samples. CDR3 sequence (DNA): TGTGCCAGCAGTCCCCGACTAGCGGGTGGGTTTACCCCGTACTTC. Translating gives CASSPRLAGGFTPYF.